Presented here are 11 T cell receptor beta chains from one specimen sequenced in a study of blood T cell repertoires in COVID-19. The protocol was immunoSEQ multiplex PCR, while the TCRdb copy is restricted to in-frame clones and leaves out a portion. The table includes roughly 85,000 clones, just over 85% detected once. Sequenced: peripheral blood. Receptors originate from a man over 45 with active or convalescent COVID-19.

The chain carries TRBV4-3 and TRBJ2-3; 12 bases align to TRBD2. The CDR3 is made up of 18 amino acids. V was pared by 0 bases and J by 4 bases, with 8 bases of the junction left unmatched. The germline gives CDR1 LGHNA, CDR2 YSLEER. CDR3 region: CASSQDPPLAGGSDTQYF. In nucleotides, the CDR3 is TGCGCCAGCAGCCAAGATCCTCCCCTAGCGGGGGGGTCAGATACGCAGTATTTT.

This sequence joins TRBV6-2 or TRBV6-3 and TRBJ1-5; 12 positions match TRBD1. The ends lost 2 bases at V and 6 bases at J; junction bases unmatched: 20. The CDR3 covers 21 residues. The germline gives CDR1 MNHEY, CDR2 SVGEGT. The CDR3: CASSYQAGTGGAKGYAQPQHF. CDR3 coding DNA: TGTGCCAGCAGTTACCAAGCCGGGACAGGGGGCGCGAAGGGTTACGCTCAGCCCCAGCATTTT.

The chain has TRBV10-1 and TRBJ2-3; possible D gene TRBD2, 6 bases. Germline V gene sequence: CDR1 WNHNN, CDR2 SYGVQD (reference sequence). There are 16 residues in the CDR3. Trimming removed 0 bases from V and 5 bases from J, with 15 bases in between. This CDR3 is CASSESDTTGEDTQYF. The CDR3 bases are TGCGCCAGCAGTGAGTCTGACACCACGGGGGAAGATACGCAGTATTTT.

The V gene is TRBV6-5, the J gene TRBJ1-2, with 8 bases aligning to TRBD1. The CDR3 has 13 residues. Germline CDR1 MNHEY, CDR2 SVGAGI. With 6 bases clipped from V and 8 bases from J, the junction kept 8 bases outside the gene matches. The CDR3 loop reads CASSVDRANGYTF. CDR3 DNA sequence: TGTGCCAGCAGCGTGGACAGGGCAAACGGCTACACCTTC.

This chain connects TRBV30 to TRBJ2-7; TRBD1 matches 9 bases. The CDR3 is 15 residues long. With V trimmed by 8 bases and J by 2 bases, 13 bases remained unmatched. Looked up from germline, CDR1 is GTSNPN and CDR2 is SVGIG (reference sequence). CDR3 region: CAGKEDRGPAYEQYF. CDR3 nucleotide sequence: TGTGCCGGGAAAGAGGACAGGGGACCTGCCTACGAGCAGTACTTC.

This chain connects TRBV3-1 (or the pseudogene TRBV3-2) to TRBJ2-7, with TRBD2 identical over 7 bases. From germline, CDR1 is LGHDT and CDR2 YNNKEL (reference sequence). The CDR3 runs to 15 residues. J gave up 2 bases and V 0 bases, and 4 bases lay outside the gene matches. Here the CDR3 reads CASSQDSSGPYEQYF. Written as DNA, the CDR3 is TGTGCCAGCAGCCAAGATTCTAGCGGACCCTACGAGCAGTACTTC.

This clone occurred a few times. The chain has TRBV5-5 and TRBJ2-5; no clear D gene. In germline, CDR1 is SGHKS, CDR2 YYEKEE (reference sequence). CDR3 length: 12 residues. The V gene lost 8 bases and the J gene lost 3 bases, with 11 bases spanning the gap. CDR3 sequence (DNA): TGTGCCAGACTCCAGGCAGAAGAGACCCAGTACTTC. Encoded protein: CARLQAEETQYF.

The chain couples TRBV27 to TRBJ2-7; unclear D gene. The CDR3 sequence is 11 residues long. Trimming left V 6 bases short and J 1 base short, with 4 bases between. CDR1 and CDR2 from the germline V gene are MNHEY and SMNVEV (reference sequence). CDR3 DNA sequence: TGTGCCAGCAGGGCTTCCTACGAGCAGTACTTC. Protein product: CASRASYEQYF.

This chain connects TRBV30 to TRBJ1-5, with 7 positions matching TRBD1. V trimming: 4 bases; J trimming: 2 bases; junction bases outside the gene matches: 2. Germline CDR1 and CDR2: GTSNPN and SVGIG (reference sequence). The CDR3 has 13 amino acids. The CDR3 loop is CAWTTGGNQPQHF. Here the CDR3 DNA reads TGTGCCTGGACCACAGGGGGCAATCAGCCCCAGCATTTT.

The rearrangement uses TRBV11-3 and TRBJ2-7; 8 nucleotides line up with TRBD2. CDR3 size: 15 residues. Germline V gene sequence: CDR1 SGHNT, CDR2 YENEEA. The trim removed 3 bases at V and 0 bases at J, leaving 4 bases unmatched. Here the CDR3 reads CASSFTSGPSYEQYF. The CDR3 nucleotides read TGTGCCAGCAGCTTCACTAGCGGACCCTCCTACGAGCAGTACTTC.

The chain's CDR3 is CASSLGAANTEAFF. The CDR3 DNA follows: TGTGCCAGCAGTTTAGGGGCAGCGAACACTGAAGCTTTCTTT. The chain combines TRBV27 with TRBJ1-1; D might be TRBD1 (5 bases). Trimming took off 2 bases at V and 1 base at J, with 8 bases between the two ends. CDR3 size: 14 residues. CDR1 is MNHEY and CDR2 is SMNVEV in the germline V gene (reference sequence).